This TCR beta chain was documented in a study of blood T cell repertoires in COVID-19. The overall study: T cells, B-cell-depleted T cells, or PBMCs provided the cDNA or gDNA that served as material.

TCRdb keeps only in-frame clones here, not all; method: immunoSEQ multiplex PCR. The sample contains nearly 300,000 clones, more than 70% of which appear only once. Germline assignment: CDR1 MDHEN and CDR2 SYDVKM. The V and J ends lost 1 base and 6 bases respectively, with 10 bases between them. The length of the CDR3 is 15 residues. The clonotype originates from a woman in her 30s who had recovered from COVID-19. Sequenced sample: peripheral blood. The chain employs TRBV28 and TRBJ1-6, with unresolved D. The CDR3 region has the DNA TGTGCCAGCAGTTTATTGGCCCCTTTTAATTCACCCCTCCACTTT. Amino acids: CASSLLAPFNSPLHF.